This T cell receptor (beta chain) was captured by sequencing in a study of blood T cell repertoires in COVID-19. Assay: immunoSEQ multiplex PCR; the TCRdb copy retains only in-frame clones and omits some. The data hold about 70,000 clones, with about 83% observed a single time. The receptor was derived from a man younger than 45 with COVID-19, enrolled during active disease. The sequencing sample was made of peripheral blood.

The CDR3 nucleotides are TGCGCCAGCAGAACTTCCGCGAGCGGTGCCAAAAACATTCAGTACTTC. This sequence encodes CASRTSASGAKNIQYF. The rearrangement links TRBV5-1 to TRBJ2-4, with D possibly matching TRBD2 (5 bases). Trimming pared 5 bases from V and 1 base from J, leaving 16 bases between. This CDR3 contains 16 residues. Looked up from germline, CDR1 is SGHRS and CDR2 is YFSETQ.